One sample yielded the 25 T cell receptor beta chains listed below, sequenced in a study of shared clonotypes between healthy human individuals. TCRdb keeps only in-frame clones here, not all; method: immunoSEQ multiplex PCR. The sample contains over 950,000 clones, 70% to 80% of which appear only once. The sample comprised memory CD4+ T cells from PBMCs. As for subset: CD45RA-negative fraction. The receptors come from a man between 18 and 35 years old in good health. Some clones in this sample may be carry-over from other donors' samples.

Notes on this clone: This same CDR3 is encoded by further DNA sequences in the sample. The genes are TRBV5-1 and TRBJ1-1; D is possibly TRBD1 (5 bases). CDR3 size: 14 residues. Trimming shortened V by 0 bases and J by 1 base, and 7 bases separated the two germline ends. Germline values: CDR1 SGHRS, CDR2 YFSETQ. CDR3 region: CASSLDGGNTEAFF. CDR3 bases: TGCGCCAGCAGCTTGGACGGGGGGAACACTGAAGCTTTCTTT. The full variable domain, rest sourced from reference TRBV5-1 and TRBJ1-1, is KAGVTQTPRYLIKTRGQQVTLSCSPISGHRSVSWYQQTPGQGLQFLFEYFSETQRNKGNFPGRFSGRQFSNSRSEMNVSTLELGDSALYLCASSLDGGNTEAFFGQGTRLTVV.

V is TRBV6-1 and J is TRBJ2-5; tentatively, D is TRBD1 or TRBD2 (7 bases each). V was clipped by 4 bases and J by 5 bases, with 17 bases between them. The CDR3 is made up of 15 amino acids. Per germline, CDR1 MNHNS and CDR2 SASEGT. Here the CDR3 DNA reads TGTGCCAGCAGTGTCAGGGGGGGGGTCGGTGAGACCCAGTACTTC. Translating gives CASSVRGGVGETQYF.

The J gene is TRBJ1-2, the V gene TRBV2, with D hard to call. The germline V and J ends were trimmed by 8 bases and 1 base, with 14 bases remaining between them. The CDR3 spans 14 residues. The germline gives CDR1 SNHLY, CDR2 FYNNEI. CDR3 protein: CASVGQSFNYGYTF. The CDR3 bases are TGTGCCAGCGTCGGTCAAAGCTTTAACTATGGCTACACCTTC.

Remarks on this clone: A much larger clone differs from this one at a single base, so this may be a read error. The chain is built from TRBV28 and TRBJ1-2, with 9 bases that match TRBD1. Germline values: CDR1 MDHEN, CDR2 SYDVKM. Trimming took 5 bases from V and 6 from J; bases not matched to a gene: 10. This CDR3 is built from 15 residues. The CDR3 loop reads CASSRNGQGTNGYTF. CDR3 coding DNA: TGTGCCAGCAGTAGGAACGGACAGGGGACCAATGGCTACACCTTC.

This clone was detected once. The J gene is TRBJ2-3, the V gene TRBV30; unclear D gene. Per germline, CDR1 GTSNPN and CDR2 SVGIG (reference sequence). Trimming shortened V by 2 bases and J by 4 bases, and 7 bases separated the two germline ends. The CDR3 totals 12 residues. CDR3 region: CAWSHSSDTQYF. CDR3 nucleotides: TGTGCCTGGAGTCACAGCTCAGATACGCAGTATTTT.

The DNA of the CDR3 is TGTGCCACCAGCAGACCGATCGGACTAGCGGAGACAAACTACGAGCAGTACTTC. Its protein product is CATSRPIGLAETNYEQYF. This chain connects TRBV15 to TRBJ2-7, with 10 bases aligning to TRBD2. This CDR3 spans 18 amino acids. Germline CDR1 reads LNHNV; CDR2 reads YYDKDF (reference sequence). J lost 3 bases, V lost 2 bases, and 13 bases had no gene match.

The chain is built from TRBV7-9 and TRBJ2-3; D may match TRBD1 or TRBD2 (5 bases each). Germline loops: CDR1 SEHNR, CDR2 FQNEAQ (reference sequence). The CDR3 length is 15 residues. Trimming removed 1 base from V and 6 bases from J, with 14 bases in between. The chain's CDR3 is CASSLGGRQWDTQYF. The CDR3, as DNA: TGTGCCAGCAGCTTAGGGGGACGACAATGGGATACGCAGTATTTT. The full variable domain, in which reference TRBV7-9 and TRBJ2-3 provide the parts outside the CDR3, is DTGVSQNPRHKITKRGQNVTFRCDPISEHNRLYWYRQTLGQGPEFLTYFQNEAQLEKSRLLSDRFSAERPKGSFSTLEIQRTEQGDSAMYLCASSLGGRQWDTQYFGPGTRLTVL.

The rearrangement uses TRBV2 and TRBJ2-7, with 8 bases lining up with TRBD2. The CDR3 is 13 residues long. Germline CDR1 reads SNHLY; CDR2 reads FYNNEI. V shed 4 bases, J shed 3 bases, and the junction held 2 bases outside the gene matches. DNA for the CDR3: TGTGCCAGCAGTGGCCTAGCGGGCTACGAGCAGTACTTC. Encoded protein: CASSGLAGYEQYF.

CDR3 sequence: CASSPGTYTGKPQHF. As DNA, the CDR3 is TGTGCCAGCAGTCCAGGGACTTACACAGGCAAGCCCCAGCATTTT. J is TRBJ1-5 and V is TRBV28; perhaps TRBD1 as D (5 bases). The germline V gene has CDR1 MDHEN and CDR2 SYDVKM. The CDR3 sequence is 15 residues long. Trimming shortened V by 5 bases and J by 8 bases, and 19 bases separated the two germline ends.

The V and J genes are TRBV7-8 and TRBJ2-7; 8 nucleotides agree with TRBD2. V lost 2 bases and J lost 3; bases outside the gene matches: 6. CDR1 and CDR2 from the germline V gene are SGHVS and FQNEAQ. There are 15 residues in the CDR3. DNA of the CDR3: TGTGCCAGCAGCTTACGGGGGGGAGAGCACTACGAGCAGTACTTC. Amino acids: CASSLRGGEHYEQYF.

This CDR3 reads CASSSFQGPFLNQPQHF. The CDR3 nucleotides read TGTGCCAGCAGTTCATTTCAGGGGCCGTTTCTCAATCAGCCCCAGCATTTT. The V gene is TRBV6-4, the J gene TRBJ1-5, with a possible D match to TRBD1 (6 bases). The CDR3 length is 17 residues. Germline loops: CDR1 MRHNA, CDR2 SNTAGT. V shed 5 bases and J shed 3 bases, with 20 bases lying between them.

The chain links TRBV4-2 to TRBJ2-7; 8 bases agree with TRBD2. Per germline, CDR1 LGHNA and CDR2 YNFKEQ. The CDR3 spans 16 residues. Trimming cost V 3 bases and J 0 bases; bases outside gene matches: 7. This CDR3 reads CASSQGRTSSSYEQYF. DNA for the CDR3: TGTGCCAGCAGCCAGGGGAGGACTAGCAGCTCCTACGAGCAGTACTTC.

The chain carries TRBV2 and TRBJ1-1; 10 bases are a match to TRBD1. V was clipped by 6 bases and J by 1 base; unmatched bases: 5. CDR3 length: 15 amino acids. The germline gives CDR1 SNHLY, CDR2 FYNNEI. The CDR3 DNA follows: TGTGCCAGCAGAGGGACAGGGGCCCCGAACACTGAAGCTTTCTTT. Protein: CASRGTGAPNTEAFF.

The rearrangement links TRBV7-2 to TRBJ2-5; weak D call: TRBD2 (5 bases). The V end lost 0 bases, the J end lost 4 bases, and 18 bases lay between the germline ends. The CDR3 loop spans 17 amino acids. Germline V CDR1 and CDR2: SGHTA, FQGNSA. This CDR3 is CASSLAGSGVRGETQYF. In DNA form, the CDR3 reads TGTGCCAGCAGCTTAGCGGGAAGCGGAGTCCGAGGAGAGACCCAGTACTTC. The full variable domain, its missing parts supplied by reference TRBV7-2 and TRBJ2-5, is GAGVSQSPSNKVTEKGKDVELRCDPISGHTALYWYRQSLGQGLEFLIYFQGNSAPDKSGLPSDRFSAERTGGSVSTLTIQRTQQEDSAVYLCASSLAGSGVRGETQYFGPGTRLLVL.

The gene calls are TRBV5-1 and TRBJ2-2; D is ambiguous. Germline V gene lookup returns CDR1 SGHRS and CDR2 YFSETQ. The germline V and J ends were trimmed by 5 bases and 1 base, with 12 bases remaining between them. CDR3 size: 15 residues. In DNA, the CDR3 is TGCGCCAGCAGATTTTGGGCAGGGAACACCGGGGAGCTGTTTTTT. It encodes CASRFWAGNTGELFF.

Concerning this clone: This specimen includes other DNA sequences encoding the same CDR3. CDR3 amino acids: CASSFRGYGYTF. The CDR3 region has the DNA TGTGCCAGCAGTTTTCGGGGCTATGGCTACACCTTC. The chain is built from TRBV28 and TRBJ1-2; D is unclear. The CDR3 loop spans 12 amino acids. Looked up from germline, CDR1 is MDHEN and CDR2 is SYDVKM. Trimming removed 3 bases at V and 4 bases at J, with 6 bases between.

This clone was seen ten or more times. Distinct nucleotide sequences in the sample also encode this CDR3. The gene calls are TRBV4-1 and TRBJ1-1, with TRBD1 matching over 8 bases. V lost 0 bases and J lost 3; bases outside the gene matches: 3. The CDR3 has 15 residues. Germline loops: CDR1 MGHRA, CDR2 YSYEKL. CDR3 region: CASSQEVTGDTEAFF. The CDR3 DNA reads as TGCGCCAGCAGCCAAGAGGTGACAGGGGACACTGAAGCTTTCTTT.

The chain's CDR3 is CASNLHDSNTEAFF. In DNA, the CDR3 is TGCGCCAGCAACCTACATGACAGTAACACTGAAGCTTTCTTT. This chain connects TRBV5-1 to TRBJ1-1; maybe TRBD1 (5 bases). The CDR3 has 14 residues. CDR1 and CDR2 (germline): SGHRS, YFSETQ. The V gene lost 6 bases and the J gene lost 2 bases, with 14 bases spanning the gap. The full variable domain, in which reference TRBV5-1 and TRBJ1-1 provide the parts outside the CDR3, is KAGVTQTPRYLIKTRGQQVTLSCSPISGHRSVSWYQQTPGQGLQFLFEYFSETQRNKGNFPGRFSGRQFSNSRSEMNVSTLELGDSALYLCASNLHDSNTEAFFGQGTRLTVV.

This clone was detected many times. This chain joins TRBV2 and TRBJ2-5, with 11 bases fitting TRBD2. Germline CDR1 and CDR2: SNHLY and FYNNEI. Trimming removed 3 bases from V and 3 bases from J; junction bases left unmatched: 0. This CDR3 is built from 14 residues. The CDR3 sequence is CASSDSGREETQYF. CDR3 sequence (DNA): TGTGCCAGCAGTGATAGCGGGAGGGAAGAGACCCAGTACTTC.

This clone was recorded once. The J gene is TRBJ2-3, the V gene TRBV28, with D perhaps TRBD2 (6 bases). This CDR3 is built from 15 residues. Germline loops: CDR1 MDHEN, CDR2 SYDVKM. Trimming took off 2 bases at V and 4 bases at J, with 13 bases between the two ends. The CDR3 DNA sequence: TGTGCCAGCAGTTTAACGGGAGCCGGTCCAGATACGCAGTATTTT. This gives the protein CASSLTGAGPDTQYF.

V and J are TRBV19 and TRBJ2-7; 8 bases match TRBD2. The CDR3 sequence is 14 residues long. In germline, CDR1 is LNHDA, CDR2 SQIVND (reference sequence). With 6 bases clipped from V and 2 bases from J, the junction kept 6 bases outside the gene matches. This CDR3 reads CASSQTSGTYEQYF. CDR3 coding DNA: TGTGCCAGTAGCCAAACTAGCGGAACCTACGAGCAGTACTTC.

The V and J genes are TRBV20-1 and TRBJ2-7; D unclear. V was trimmed by 0 bases and J by 7 bases, leaving 7 bases between them. The CDR3 sequence is 11 residues long. Germline assignment: CDR1 DFQATT and CDR2 SNEGSKA (reference sequence). The CDR3 DNA is TGCAGTGCTAGAGAGGGCCGGGAGCAGTACTTC. Protein product: CSAREGREQYF.

The CDR3 bases are TGTGCCAGCAGCCAGGCTAGCGGGAGGGTCACAGATACGCAGTATTTT. Protein product: CASSQASGRVTDTQYF. The rearrangement joins TRBV7-2 to TRBJ2-3; 12 bases agree with TRBD2. The CDR3 totals 16 residues. Per germline, CDR1 SGHTA and CDR2 FQGNSA. The J segment lost 2 bases and the V segment lost 5 bases, leaving 5 bases of the junction unmatched.

This clone has a count of ten or more. The J gene is TRBJ2-5, the V gene TRBV28, with D tentatively TRBD1 (6 bases). The CDR3 loop spans 18 amino acids. The germline CDR1 and CDR2 sequences are MDHEN and SYDVKM. Between the trimmed V and J ends, which lost 7 bases and 5 bases, there was a span of 29 bases. CDR3 sequence (DNA): TGTGCCAGCACCCTATTAAGACGAAAAGACAGGCGAGGGGAGACCCAGTACTTC. Its protein product is CASTLLRRKDRRGETQYF.

There are a few counts of this clone. The V gene is TRBV5-1, the J gene TRBJ2-2, with D possibly TRBD1 on 5 matching bases. This CDR3 comprises 15 residues. V dropped 8 bases and J dropped 0 bases, with 14 bases sitting between them. Germline CDR1 is SGHRS and CDR2 is YFSETQ. This CDR3 is CASFQGYPNTGELFF. In DNA, the CDR3 is TGCGCCAGTTTCCAGGGTTATCCGAACACCGGGGAGCTGTTTTTT.